This passage covers 7 T cell receptor beta chains from one sample sequenced in a study of blood T cell repertoires in COVID-19. TCRdb's table, derived via immunoSEQ multiplex PCR, lists solely in-frame clones and lacks some. The sample holds around 250,000 clones, over 75% seen once. What was sequenced was peripheral blood. The receptors stem from a man aged 25-45 years who had recovered from COVID-19.

V and J are TRBV7-9 and TRBJ1-1; 7 nucleotides line up with TRBD1. CDR1 and CDR2 (germline): SEHNR, FQNEAQ (reference sequence). This CDR3 has 15 amino acids. Unmatched junction bases numbered 2, after V lost 1 base and J lost 0 bases. The CDR3 DNA follows: TGTGCCAGCAGCTTAGGACAGGGACTGAACACTGAAGCTTTCTTT. It codes for CASSLGQGLNTEAFF.

The chain joins TRBV6-2 or TRBV6-3 to TRBJ1-6; TRBD1 aligns across 10 bases. The V segment lost 2 bases and the J segment 6 bases; nucleotides outside the gene matches: 7. This CDR3 is built from 17 residues. Germline CDR1 reads MNHEY; CDR2 reads SVGEGT. CDR3 DNA sequence: TGTGCCAGCAGTTACGAGACAGGGGGCCTTATTAATTCACCCCTCCACTTT. This codes for CASSYETGGLINSPLHF.

The V and J genes are TRBV6-5 and TRBJ1-2; TRBD1 agrees at 7 bases. Trimming cost V 3 bases and J 4 bases; bases outside gene matches: 8. The germline V gene encodes CDR1 MNHEY and CDR2 SVGAGI. CDR3 length equals 15 residues. This CDR3 reads CASSYEGAAGYGYTF. In DNA, the CDR3 is TGTGCCAGCAGTTATGAGGGGGCGGCAGGCTATGGCTACACCTTC.

This clone came up a few times. In DNA, the CDR3 is TGTGCCAGCAGTTCCAGAGGCTCCTATAATTCACCCCTCCACTTT. Translation gives CASSSRGSYNSPLHF. V and J are TRBV6-5 and TRBJ1-6; D is unclear. The CDR3 has 15 residues. In germline, CDR1 is MNHEY, CDR2 SVGAGI. V dropped 4 bases and J dropped 0 bases, with 7 bases sitting between them.

The J gene is TRBJ1-4, the V gene TRBV9; tentatively, D is TRBD1 (5 bases). There are 13 residues in the CDR3. Trimming shortened V by 4 bases and J by 7 bases, and 11 bases separated the two germline ends. Per the germline V gene, CDR1 is SGDLS and CDR2 is YYNGEE. Here the CDR3 reads CASSPQGLEKLFF. The CDR3, as DNA: TGTGCCAGCAGCCCCCAGGGCCTTGAAAAACTGTTTTTT.

CDR3 DNA: TGTGCCGCCGGGACTCCCCGCCACAATGAGCAGTTCTTC. Translating it yields CAAGTPRHNEQFF. V is TRBV7-9 and J is TRBJ2-1, with D possibly matching TRBD2 (6 bases). V was pared by 11 bases and J by 5 bases, with 16 bases between. Germline CDR1 is SEHNR and CDR2 is FQNEAQ (reference sequence). The CDR3 spans 13 residues.

V usage is TRBV24-1 and J usage is TRBJ2-3, with 7 bases identical to TRBD2. J was trimmed by 2 bases and V by 0 bases; bases with no gene match: 10. CDR3 length: 18 residues. Germline V lookup: CDR1 KGHDR, CDR2 SFDVKD. The CDR3 region has the DNA TGTGCCACCAGTGATTTGGCGGTGGGCGGGGGAGCCACAGATACGCAGTATTTT. Translating it yields CATSDLAVGGGATDTQYF.